Below, 22 T cell receptor beta chains from the same sample are listed, as sequenced in a study of neurological immune-mediated disorders. TCRdb ran MiXCR on the 5' RACE reads and lists one entry per CDR3 protein. Among under 90,000 distinct CDR3 sequences, 3% to 4% were seen once, and the ten largest hold roughly 2.9%. Material for sequencing was PBMCs. The receptor set was obtained from a woman aged 50 to 65 with multiple sclerosis.

In its sample, this clonotype was seen many times. The chain uses TRBV20-1 and TRBJ2-1; unclear D gene. The germline V gene encodes CDR1 DFQATT and CDR2 SNEGSKA (reference sequence). CDR3 length equals 11 residues. Trimming took 0 bases from V and 12 from J, leaving 9 bases between them. The CDR3 DNA sequence: TGCAGTGCTAGAGACCCAGGTCGGCAGTTCTTC. This sequence encodes CSARDPGRQFF.

In this sample, this clonotype turned up many times. The chain joins TRBV11-1 to TRBJ2-7; no clear D. V lost 3 bases and J lost 4, with 10 bases in between. Per the germline V gene, CDR1 is SGHAT and CDR2 is FQDESV (reference sequence). The CDR3 is 13 amino acids. The CDR3 bases are TGTGCCAGCAGCTTGTTGCGGAGTTACGAGCAGTACTTC. Translation: CASSLLRSYEQYF.

The table lists this clonotype with many counts. The chain carries TRBV7-8 and TRBJ1-1; D is unclear. CDR3 length: 15 residues. The germline CDR1 and CDR2 sequences are SGHVS and FQNEAQ. Trimming stripped 0 bases from V and 5 bases from J, with 13 bases between. The CDR3 DNA is TGTGCCAGCAGCTTAGCGCTCTCAGTTCTGACTGAAGCTTTCTTT. It yields the protein CASSLALSVLTEAFF. The full variable domain, in which reference TRBV7-8 and TRBJ1-1 provide the parts outside the CDR3, is GAGVSQSPRYKVAKRGQDVALRCDPISGHVSLFWYQQALGQGPEFLTYFQNEAQLDKSGLPSDRFFAERPEGSVSTLKIQRTQQEDSAVYLCASSLALSVLTEAFFGQGTRLTVV.

This clonotype was seen at least ten times. The J gene is TRBJ1-1, the V gene TRBV15; D gene ambiguous. There are 12 residues in the CDR3. Deletions cut 0 bases from V and 10 bases from J, with 9 bases between. Germline loops: CDR1 LNHNV, CDR2 YYDKDF (reference sequence). The CDR3 region is CATSRDRAGAFF. CDR3 nucleotides: TGTGCCACCAGCAGAGATAGGGCAGGAGCTTTCTTT.

This clonotype was picked up many times. The chain has TRBV5-1 and TRBJ2-2; 9 bases are a match to TRBD1. CDR3 length equals 16 residues. Germline assignment: CDR1 SGHRS and CDR2 YFSETQ. The V and J ends lost 4 bases and 2 bases, in that order; junction bases with no gene match: 6. The CDR3 region has the DNA TGCGCCAGCAGCGTGCCGGGACAGGGTAACACCGGGGAGCTGTTTTTT. It is translated as CASSVPGQGNTGELFF. The full variable domain, in which reference TRBV5-1 and TRBJ2-2 provide the parts outside the CDR3, is KAGVTQTPRYLIKTRGQQVTLSCSPISGHRSVSWYQQTPGQGLQFLFEYFSETQRNKGNFPGRFSGRQFSNSRSEMNVSTLELGDSALYLCASSVPGQGNTGELFFGEGSRLTVL.

This clonotype was recorded at least ten times. The chain has TRBV28 and TRBJ1-3, with D unresolved. This CDR3 contains 14 residues. Trimming took off 5 bases at V and 4 bases at J, with 12 bases between the two ends. Per the germline V gene, CDR1 is MDHEN and CDR2 is SYDVKM. The chain's CDR3 is CASSVHGGGNTIYF. The CDR3 DNA reads TGTGCCAGCAGTGTTCATGGTGGCGGAAACACCATATATTTT.

In this sample, this clonotype turned up many times. V gene TRBV14 combines with J gene TRBJ2-3, with a possible D match to TRBD2 (5 bases). Trimming removed 4 bases at V and 8 bases at J, with 7 bases between. The CDR3 sequence is 11 residues long. Germline V gene data show CDR1 as SGHDN and CDR2 as FVKESK. The CDR3 region has the DNA TGTGCCAGCAGCCCCGGGGTTACGCAGTATTTT. Residues: CASSPGVTQYF.

At least ten counts were recorded for this clonotype. V and J are TRBV5-1 and TRBJ2-6, with D possibly being TRBD2 (5 bases). Germline V gives CDR1 SGHRS, CDR2 YFSETQ. The CDR3 totals 15 residues. Trimming removed 4 bases from V and 0 bases from J, with 8 bases in between. CDR3 protein: CASSLAGSGANVLTF. CDR3 DNA: TGCGCCAGCAGCCTGGCGGGCTCTGGGGCCAACGTCCTGACTTTC.

At least ten counts were recorded for this clonotype. J is TRBJ1-2 and V is TRBV20-1; possible D gene TRBD1, 5 bases. The CDR3 runs 16 residues. Germline CDR1 and CDR2: DFQATT and SNEGSKA (reference sequence). The ends were cut back, 6 bases at V and 2 bases at J, with 22 bases in the middle. CDR3: CSASKYGTLVNYGYTF. Written as DNA, the CDR3 is TGCAGTGCAAGTAAATATGGGACTCTCGTCAACTATGGCTACACCTTC.

At least ten counts were recorded for this clonotype. This chain connects TRBV19 to TRBJ2-5, with a weak D call TRBD1 (5 bases). Trimming shortened V by 3 bases and J by 5 bases, and 13 bases separated the two germline ends. CDR3 size: 14 residues. Germline V gene lookup returns CDR1 LNHDA and CDR2 SQIVND (reference sequence). The CDR3 protein is CASSIRAGKETQYF. CDR3 in DNA: TGTGCCAGTAGTATTCGGGCAGGGAAGGAGACCCAGTACTTC.

The table lists this clonotype with a count of one. The V and J genes are TRBV11-3 and TRBJ2-2, with 8 bases aligning to TRBD2. This CDR3 is 18 amino acids long. Trimming removed 2 bases from V and 5 bases from J; junction bases left unmatched: 13. Germline CDR1 and CDR2: SGHNT and YENEEA. CDR3 amino acids: CASSLKLRGTRGTGELFF. As DNA, the CDR3 is TGTGCCAGCAGCTTAAAGTTGAGGGGGACTAGAGGAACCGGGGAGCTGTTTTTT.

Ten or more counts support this clonotype. This chain joins TRBV12-3 or TRBV12-4 and TRBJ1-5; 8 bases are a match to TRBD1. The CDR3 loop spans 15 amino acids. Unmatched junction bases numbered 6, after V lost 1 base and J lost 7 bases. The CDR3 coding sequence is TGTGCCAGCAGTTTAGAGGCCAGGGGGCAACAGCCCCAGCATTTT. Its protein product is CASSLEARGQQPQHF.

This clonotype was seen repeatedly, ten times or more. The V and J genes are TRBV6-5 and TRBJ2-7; 9 bases are shared with TRBD1. This CDR3 region has 15 residues. CDR1 is MNHEY and CDR2 is SVGAGI in the germline V gene. J was trimmed by 5 bases and V by 5 bases; bases with no gene match: 10. CDR3 bases: TGTGCCAGCAGTCTGGGACAGGGAAGAACGGACGAGCAGTACTTC. It yields the protein CASSLGQGRTDEQYF.

This clonotype has ten or more counts. This chain joins TRBV5-6 and TRBJ1-4; D uncertain. CDR3 length: 15 amino acids. Trimming cost V 0 bases and J 8 bases, with 14 bases left between them. Looked up from germline, CDR1 is SGHDT and CDR2 is YYEEEE. The CDR3 spells CASSLEGSLKEKLFF. The CDR3 bases are TGTGCCAGCAGCTTGGAAGGGAGTTTAAAGGAAAAACTGTTTTTT.

Notes on this clonotype: Its ends do not fully match the called genes, so a read error is possible. The chain recombines TRBV20-1 with TRBJ1-5, with D perhaps TRBD1 (5 bases). CDR3 length: 12 amino acids. Germline V gene sequence: CDR1 DFQATT, CDR2 SNEGSKA (reference sequence). The CDR3 here is CSASPGNKTQNF. DNA for the CDR3: TGCAGTGCCTCCCCAGGGAATAAGACCCAGAATTTT.

This clonotype was recorded many times. J is TRBJ2-1 and V is TRBV5-6; perhaps D is TRBD1 or TRBD2 (6 bases each). Trimming pared 4 bases from V and 9 bases from J, leaving 17 bases between. The CDR3 sequence is 14 residues long. In germline, CDR1 is SGHDT, CDR2 YYEEEE. This chain's CDR3 is CASSQQGYGSEQFF. Written as DNA, the CDR3 is TGTGCCAGCAGCCAACAGGGATACGGGAGTGAGCAGTTCTTC.

Many counts were recorded for this clonotype. The chain couples TRBV14 to TRBJ2-7, with D perhaps matching TRBD1 or TRBD2 (5 bases each). The CDR3 has 14 amino acids. Germline CDR1 SGHDN, CDR2 FVKESK. V lost 4 bases to trimming and J lost 5 bases, with 15 bases between them. In nucleotides, the CDR3 is TGTGCCAGCAGCCGGGACCTAATATTGAACGAGCAGTACTTC. It encodes CASSRDLILNEQYF.

In its sample, this clonotype was seen many times. The J gene is TRBJ2-1, the V gene TRBV5-1; D is uncertain. V was shortened by 0 bases and J by 2 bases, with 6 bases between the two germline ends. This CDR3 spans 14 amino acids. Germline CDR1 and CDR2: SGHRS and YFSETQ. The CDR3 coding sequence is TGCGCCAGCAGCTTGGATTATACCTACAATGAGCAGTTCTTC. Residues: CASSLDYTYNEQFF.

This clonotype was seen at least ten times. The CDR3 loop reads CASSYFRGYEQYF. The CDR3 DNA reads TGTGCCAGCAGTTACTTCAGGGGATACGAGCAGTACTTC. The rearrangement uses TRBV6-5 and TRBJ2-7, with a possible D match to TRBD1 (6 bases). Between the trimmed V and J ends, which lost 1 base and 4 bases, there was a span of 8 bases. The CDR3 has 13 residues. CDR1 and CDR2 (germline): MNHEY, SVGAGI.

In its sample, this clonotype was seen many times. V gene TRBV6-2 or TRBV6-3 combines with J gene TRBJ2-2, with D maybe TRBD1 (6 bases). V dropped 5 bases and J dropped 7 bases, with 17 bases sitting between them. From germline, CDR1 is MNHEY and CDR2 SVGEGT. CDR3 length: 15 amino acids. DNA of the CDR3: TGTGCCAGCAGTCCCCCGAGGGGGTCGGTCGGGGAGCTGTTTTTT. Translation gives CASSPPRGSVGELFF.

This clonotype was observed at least ten times. The chain uses TRBV3-1 and TRBJ2-6, with D possibly TRBD1 on 5 matching bases. CDR3 size: 15 residues. Germline V CDR1 and CDR2: LGHDT, YNNKEL (reference sequence). Trimming removed 6 bases at V and 4 bases at J, with 13 bases between. CDR3 amino acids: CASSLTGSGANVLTF. The CDR3 region has the DNA TGTGCCAGCAGTCTTACAGGCTCAGGGGCCAACGTCCTGACTTTC.

At least ten counts were recorded for this clonotype. The V call is TRBV7-9, the J call TRBJ1-2; no reliable D call. The CDR3 length is 16 residues. The germline V gene has CDR1 SEHNR and CDR2 FQNEAQ (reference sequence). The V gene lost 5 bases and the J gene lost 3 bases, with 19 bases spanning the gap. Here the CDR3 reads CASSPPSIRSDYGYTF. The CDR3 DNA follows: TGTGCCAGCAGCCCCCCCTCCATAAGGTCTGACTATGGCTACACCTTC.